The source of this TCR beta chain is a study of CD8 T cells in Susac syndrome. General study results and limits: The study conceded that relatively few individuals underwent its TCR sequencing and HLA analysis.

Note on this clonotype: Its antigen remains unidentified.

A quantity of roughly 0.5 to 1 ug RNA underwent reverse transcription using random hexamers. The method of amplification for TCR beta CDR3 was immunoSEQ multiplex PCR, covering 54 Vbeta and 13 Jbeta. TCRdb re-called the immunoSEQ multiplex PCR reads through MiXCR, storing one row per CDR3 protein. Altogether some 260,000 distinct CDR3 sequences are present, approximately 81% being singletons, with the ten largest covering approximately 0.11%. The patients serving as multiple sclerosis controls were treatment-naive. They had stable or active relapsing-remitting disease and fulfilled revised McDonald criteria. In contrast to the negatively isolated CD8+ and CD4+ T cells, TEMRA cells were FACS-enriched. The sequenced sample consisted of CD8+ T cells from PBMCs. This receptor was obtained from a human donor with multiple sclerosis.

This CDR3 is CASSQVASGGVDEQFF. As DNA, the CDR3 is TGCGCCAGCAGCCAAGTGGCTAGCGGGGGTGTCGATGAGCAGTTCTTC. The rearrangement links TRBV4-1 to TRBJ2-1; 10 positions agree with TRBD2. The CDR3 contains 16 residues. The junction had 8 bases not matched to a gene; V was cut back by 1 base and J by 8 bases. Per germline, CDR1 MGHRA and CDR2 YSYEKL.